This T cell receptor (beta chain) was identified in a study of blood T cell repertoires in COVID-19. Original processing notes: Amplification of reference gene primers provided the estimated nucleated cell counts. This table comes from immunoSEQ multiplex PCR, and its TCRdb copy is limited to in-frame clones, with some not included. V and J calls and clone size are given by that table; D and trimming were obtained from the DNA. The sample lists over 150,000 clones, roughly 90% occurring once. The receptor was isolated from a man younger than 35 with acute or convalescent COVID-19. Sequencing was carried out using peripheral blood.

The CDR3 here is CASSSPSGGAGETQYF. CDR3 DNA: TGTGCCAGCAGTTCCCCTAGCGGGGGGGCCGGAGAGACCCAGTACTTC. The chain recombines TRBV6-5 with TRBJ2-5, with TRBD2 matching over 12 bases. This CDR3 has 16 amino acids. After removal of 4 bases from V and 4 bases from J, the junction contained 7 bases not matched to a gene. From germline, CDR1 is MNHEY and CDR2 SVGAGI.